The source of this TCR beta chain is a study of control samples from healthy donors and cancer patients. The table came from immunoSEQ multiplex PCR; TCRdb's copy has only in-frame clones and leaves some out. The table lists about 69,000 clones, more than 70% of them singletons. With 3 bases removed from V and 7 bases from J, the gap between germline ends came to 15 bases. Germline CDR1 is LNHDA and CDR2 is SQIVND (reference sequence). The CDR3 has 15 amino acids. The chain carries TRBV19 and TRBJ2-2; D is possibly TRBD1 (5 bases). The source is a man aged 60-69 years with colorectal cancer. Sequencing was carried out using PBMCs. Written as DNA, the CDR3 is TGTGCCAGTAGTATCGGGTCCAGGGTTGGCGGGGAGCTGTTTTTT. It encodes CASSIGSRVGGELFF. The variable domain in full, with the rest retrieved from reference TRBV19 and TRBJ2-2, is DGGITQSPKYLFRKEGQNVTLSCEQNLNHDAMYWYRQDPGQGLRLIYYSQIVNDFQKGDIAEGYSVSREKKESFPLTVTSAQKNPTAFYLCASSIGSRVGGELFFGEGSRLTVL.